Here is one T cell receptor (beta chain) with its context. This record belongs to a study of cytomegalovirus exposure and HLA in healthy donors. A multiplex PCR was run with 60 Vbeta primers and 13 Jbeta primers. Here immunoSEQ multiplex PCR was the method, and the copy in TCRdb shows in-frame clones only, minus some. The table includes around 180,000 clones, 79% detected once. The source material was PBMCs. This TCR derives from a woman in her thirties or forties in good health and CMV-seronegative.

The CDR3 DNA reads as TGTGCCAGCTCACCACCGAGCAATACCTACGAGCAGTACTTC. As protein: CASSPPSNTYEQYF. The genes are TRBV18 and TRBJ2-7; no clear D. The ends were cut back, 0 bases at V and 2 bases at J, with 8 bases in the middle. Germline loops: CDR1 KGHSH, CDR2 LQKENI. CDR3 length: 14 amino acids.